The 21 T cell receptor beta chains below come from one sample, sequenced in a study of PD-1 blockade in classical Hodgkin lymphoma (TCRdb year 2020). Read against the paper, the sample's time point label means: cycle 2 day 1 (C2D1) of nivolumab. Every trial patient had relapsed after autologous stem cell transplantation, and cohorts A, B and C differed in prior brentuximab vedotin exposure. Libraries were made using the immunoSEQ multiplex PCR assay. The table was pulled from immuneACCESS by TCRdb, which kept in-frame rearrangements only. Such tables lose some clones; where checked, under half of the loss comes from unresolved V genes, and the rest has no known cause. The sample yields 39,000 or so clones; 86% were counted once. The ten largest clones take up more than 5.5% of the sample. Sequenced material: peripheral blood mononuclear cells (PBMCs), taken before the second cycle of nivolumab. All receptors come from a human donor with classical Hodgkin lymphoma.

In nucleotides, the CDR3 is TGTGCCAGTAGCAGACGTAGCGGGAGGACCTCCTACGAGCAGTACTTC. Translation gives CASSRRSGRTSYEQYF. The chain employs TRBV19 and TRBJ2-7; 10 bases line up with TRBD2. Germline V lookup: CDR1 LNHDA, CDR2 SQIVND (reference sequence). The CDR3 sequence is 16 residues long. Losses at the gene ends were 6 bases for V and 0 bases for J; bases not matched to a gene: 8. The full variable domain, rest sourced from reference TRBV19 and TRBJ2-7, is DGGITQSPKYLFRKEGQNVTLSCEQNLNHDAMYWYRQDPGQGLRLIYYSQIVNDFQKGDIAEGYSVSREKKESFPLTVTSAQKNPTAFYLCASSRRSGRTSYEQYFGPGTRLTVT.

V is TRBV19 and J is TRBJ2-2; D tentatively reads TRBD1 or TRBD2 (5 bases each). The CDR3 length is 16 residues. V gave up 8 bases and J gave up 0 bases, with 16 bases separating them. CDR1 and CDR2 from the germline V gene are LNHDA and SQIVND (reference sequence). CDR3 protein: CASRKGPGSNTGELFF. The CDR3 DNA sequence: TGTGCCAGTCGTAAGGGGCCGGGGTCGAACACCGGGGAGCTGTTTTTT. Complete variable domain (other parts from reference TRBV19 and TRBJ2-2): DGGITQSPKYLFRKEGQNVTLSCEQNLNHDAMYWYRQDPGQGLRLIYYSQIVNDFQKGDIAEGYSVSREKKESFPLTVTSAQKNPTAFYLCASRKGPGSNTGELFFGEGSRLTVL.

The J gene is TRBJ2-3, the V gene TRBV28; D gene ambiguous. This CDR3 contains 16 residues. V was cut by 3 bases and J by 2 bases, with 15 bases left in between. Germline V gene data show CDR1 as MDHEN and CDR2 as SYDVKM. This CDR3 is CASSFVPREPTDTQYF. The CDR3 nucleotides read TGTGCCAGCAGTTTCGTACCAAGAGAACCCACAGATACGCAGTATTTT.

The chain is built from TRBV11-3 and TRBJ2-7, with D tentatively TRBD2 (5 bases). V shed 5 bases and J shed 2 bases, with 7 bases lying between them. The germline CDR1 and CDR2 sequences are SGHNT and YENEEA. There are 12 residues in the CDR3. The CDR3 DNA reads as TGTGCCAGCAGCGGGGAGACCTACGAGCAGTACTTC. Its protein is CASSGETYEQYF.

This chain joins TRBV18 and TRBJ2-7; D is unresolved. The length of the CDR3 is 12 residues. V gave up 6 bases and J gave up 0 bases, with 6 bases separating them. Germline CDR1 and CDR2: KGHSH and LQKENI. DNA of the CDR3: TGTGCCAGCTCGCGCACCTCCTACGAGCAGTACTTC. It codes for CASSRTSYEQYF.

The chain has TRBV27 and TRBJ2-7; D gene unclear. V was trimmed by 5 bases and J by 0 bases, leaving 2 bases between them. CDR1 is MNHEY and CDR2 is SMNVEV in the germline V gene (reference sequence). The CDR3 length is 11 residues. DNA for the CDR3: TGTGCCAGCAGTCCCTCCTACGAGCAGTACTTC. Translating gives CASSPSYEQYF.

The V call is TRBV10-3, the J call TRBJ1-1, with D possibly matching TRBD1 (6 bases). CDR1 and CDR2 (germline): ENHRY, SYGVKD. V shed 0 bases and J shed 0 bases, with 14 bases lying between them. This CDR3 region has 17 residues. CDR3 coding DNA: TGTGCCATCAGTGAGTCGTGGGTGGGGGCCCTGAACACTGAAGCTTTCTTT. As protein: CAISESWVGALNTEAFF.

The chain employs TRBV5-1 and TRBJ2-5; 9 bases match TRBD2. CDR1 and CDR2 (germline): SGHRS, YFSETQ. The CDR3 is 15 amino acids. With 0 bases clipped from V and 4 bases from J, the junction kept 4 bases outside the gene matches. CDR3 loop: CASSLVPSGAETQYF. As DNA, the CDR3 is TGCGCCAGCAGCTTGGTTCCTAGCGGGGCAGAGACCCAGTACTTC.

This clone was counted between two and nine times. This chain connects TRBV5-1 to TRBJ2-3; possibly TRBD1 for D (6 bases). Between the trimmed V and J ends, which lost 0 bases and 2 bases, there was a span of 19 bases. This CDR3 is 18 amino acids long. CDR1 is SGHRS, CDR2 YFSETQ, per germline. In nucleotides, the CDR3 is TGCGCCAGCAGCTTGGGTATGGGGTGGGGGCCTGTCACAGATACGCAGTATTTT. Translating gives CASSLGMGWGPVTDTQYF.

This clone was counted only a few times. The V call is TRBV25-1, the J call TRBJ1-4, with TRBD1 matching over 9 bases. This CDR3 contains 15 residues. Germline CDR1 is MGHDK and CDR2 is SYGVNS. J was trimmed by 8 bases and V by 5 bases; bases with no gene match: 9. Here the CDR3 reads CASSKPGQGREKLFF. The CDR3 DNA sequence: TGTGCCAGCAGTAAACCCGGACAGGGGAGGGAAAAACTGTTTTTT.

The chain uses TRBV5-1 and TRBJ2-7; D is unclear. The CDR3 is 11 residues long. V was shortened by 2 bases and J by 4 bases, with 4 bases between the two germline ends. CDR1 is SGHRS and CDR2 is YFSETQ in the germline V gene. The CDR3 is CASSLNYEQYF. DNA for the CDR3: TGCGCCAGCAGCTTAAATTACGAGCAGTACTTC.

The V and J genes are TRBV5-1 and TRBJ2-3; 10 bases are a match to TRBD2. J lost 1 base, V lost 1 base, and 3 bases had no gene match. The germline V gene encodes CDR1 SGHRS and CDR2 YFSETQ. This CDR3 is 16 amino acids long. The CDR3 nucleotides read TGCGCCAGCAGCTTGTCTAGCGGGGGCCGCACAGATACGCAGTATTTT. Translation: CASSLSSGGRTDTQYF.

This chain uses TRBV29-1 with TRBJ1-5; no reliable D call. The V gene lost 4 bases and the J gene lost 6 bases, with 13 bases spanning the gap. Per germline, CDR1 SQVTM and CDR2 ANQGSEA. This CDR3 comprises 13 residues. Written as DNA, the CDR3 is TGCAGCGTTGGGGAGTCGCCGGCTCAGCCCCAGCATTTT. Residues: CSVGESPAQPQHF.

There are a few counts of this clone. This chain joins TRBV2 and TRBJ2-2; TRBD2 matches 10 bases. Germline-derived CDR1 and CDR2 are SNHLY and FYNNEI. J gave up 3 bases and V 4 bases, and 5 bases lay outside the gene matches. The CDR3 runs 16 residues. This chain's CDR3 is CASSGTSGMYTGELFF. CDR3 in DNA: TGTGCCAGCAGTGGAACTAGCGGGATGTACACCGGGGAGCTGTTTTTT.

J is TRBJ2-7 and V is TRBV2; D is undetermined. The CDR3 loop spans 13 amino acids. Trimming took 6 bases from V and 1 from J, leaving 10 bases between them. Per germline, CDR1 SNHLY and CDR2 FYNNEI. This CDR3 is CASRAGLSYEQYF. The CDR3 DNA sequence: TGTGCCAGCAGGGCCGGGCTATCCTACGAGCAGTACTTC.

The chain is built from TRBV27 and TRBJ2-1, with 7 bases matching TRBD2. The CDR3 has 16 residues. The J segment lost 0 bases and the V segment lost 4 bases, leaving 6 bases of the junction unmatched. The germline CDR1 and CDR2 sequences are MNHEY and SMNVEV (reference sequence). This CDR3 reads CASSSSAGVSYNEQFF. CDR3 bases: TGTGCCAGCAGTTCCTCCGCGGGGGTCTCCTACAATGAGCAGTTCTTC.

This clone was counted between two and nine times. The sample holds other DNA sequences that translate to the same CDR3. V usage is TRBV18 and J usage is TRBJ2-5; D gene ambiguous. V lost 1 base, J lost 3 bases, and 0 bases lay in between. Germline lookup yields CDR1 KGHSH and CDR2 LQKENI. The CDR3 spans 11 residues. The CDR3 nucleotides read TGTGCCAGCTCACCACAAGAGACCCAGTACTTC. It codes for CASSPQETQYF. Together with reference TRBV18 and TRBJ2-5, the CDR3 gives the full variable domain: NAGVMQNPRHLVRRRGQEARLRCSPMKGHSHVYWYRQLPEEGLKFMVYLQKENIIDESGMPKERFSAEFPKEGPSILRIQQVVRGDSAAYFCASSPQETQYFGPGTRLLVL.

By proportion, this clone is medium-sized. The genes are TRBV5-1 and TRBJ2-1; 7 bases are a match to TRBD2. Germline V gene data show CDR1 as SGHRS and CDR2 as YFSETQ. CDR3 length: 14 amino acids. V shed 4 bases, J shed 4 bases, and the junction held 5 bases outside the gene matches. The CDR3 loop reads CASSPSGEYNEQFF. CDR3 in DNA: TGCGCCAGCAGCCCTAGCGGAGAATACAATGAGCAGTTCTTC.

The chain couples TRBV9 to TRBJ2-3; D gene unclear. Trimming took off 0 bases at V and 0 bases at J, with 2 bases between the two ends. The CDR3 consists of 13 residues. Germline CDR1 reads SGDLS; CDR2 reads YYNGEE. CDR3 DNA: TGTGCCAGCAGCGTAGCTAGCACAGATACGCAGTATTTT. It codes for CASSVASTDTQYF.

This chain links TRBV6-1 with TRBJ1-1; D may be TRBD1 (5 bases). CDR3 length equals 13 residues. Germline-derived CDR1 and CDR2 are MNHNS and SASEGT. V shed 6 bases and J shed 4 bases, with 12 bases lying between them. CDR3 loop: CASRAGISTEAFF. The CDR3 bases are TGTGCCAGCAGAGCAGGGATTAGCACTGAAGCTTTCTTT.

The CDR3 loop reads CASSLWTESLGNTIYF. The CDR3 nucleotides are TGTGCCAGCAGCCTATGGACAGAATCTCTCGGAAACACCATATATTTT. The chain employs TRBV5-5 and TRBJ1-3, with a tentative D call TRBD1 (6 bases). The V and J ends lost 4 bases and 4 bases respectively, with 18 bases between them. The CDR3 has 16 residues. CDR1 and CDR2 (germline): SGHKS, YYEKEE (reference sequence).